This T cell receptor (beta chain) was retrieved from a study of blood T cell repertoires in COVID-19. Study details: T cells, B-cell-depleted T cells, or PBMCs supplied cDNA or gDNA.

Generated by immunoSEQ multiplex PCR, the TCRdb table keeps only in-frame clones and is missing some. The table lists 220,000 or so clones, roughly 79% of them singletons. The ends were cut back, 5 bases at V and 8 bases at J, with 12 bases in the middle. Looked up from germline, CDR1 is MNHEY and CDR2 is SMNVEV (reference sequence). This CDR3 comprises 12 residues. The sequencing sample was made of peripheral blood. The sequence was obtained from a woman of 80 years or more with acute or convalescent COVID-19. The V and J genes are TRBV27 and TRBJ1-1, with D perhaps TRBD1 (5 bases). The CDR3 spells CASSPRGNEAFF. In DNA, the CDR3 is TGTGCCAGCAGTCCGCGGGGGAACGAAGCTTTCTTT.